These 16 T cell receptor beta chains originate from one sample sequenced in a study of OX40 agonist ivuxolimab in advanced cancers. Some clones are missing from TCRdb's copy, which holds only in-frame ones; the method was immunoSEQ multiplex PCR. The table shows 100,000 to 130,000 clones, with approximately 90% occurring only once. The sequences come from CD4+ or CD8+ T cells sorted from blood, collected in a trial of the OX40 agonist ivuxolimab. The receptor set was obtained from an adult with an advanced solid tumor such as melanoma, head and neck, liver or kidney cancer.

The chain has TRBV7-3 and TRBJ2-5; 7 bases map to TRBD1. The V segment lost 5 bases and the J segment 5 bases; nucleotides outside the gene matches: 8. Germline V lookup: CDR1 SGHTA, CDR2 FQGTGA. The CDR3 runs 14 residues. CDR3 nucleotide sequence: TGTGCCAGCAGCCCGGGACAGTCCCAGGAGACCCAGTACTTC. It encodes CASSPGQSQETQYF.

V gene TRBV6-1 combines with J gene TRBJ2-1; 8 bases line up with TRBD2. J was trimmed by 6 bases and V by 10 bases; bases with no gene match: 11. Looked up from germline, CDR1 is MNHNS and CDR2 is SASEGT. CDR3 length: 14 residues. The CDR3 DNA follows: TGTGCCACGCGAATTGGACTAGCTTCCAATGAGCAGTTCTTC. Protein: CATRIGLASNEQFF.

The genes are TRBV4-1 and TRBJ1-1, with D maybe TRBD1 (5 bases). The CDR3 is 17 residues long. The germline V gene has CDR1 MGHRA and CDR2 YSYEKL. Trimming took 5 bases from V and 4 from J, leaving 23 bases between them. The CDR3 coding sequence is TGCGCCAGCAGCGCCGGCGTCGGAGGGGCCCTGGGCACTGAAGCTTTCTTT. Amino acid sequence: CASSAGVGGALGTEAFF.

The chain couples TRBV25-1 to TRBJ1-2; 9 positions agree with TRBD1. CDR1 MGHDK and CDR2 SYGVNS come from the germline V gene. Germline trimming cut 2 bases from V and 2 bases from J; bases unmatched to any gene: 3. This CDR3 comprises 15 residues. The CDR3 sequence is CASSEVGTGNYGYTF. The CDR3 DNA reads as TGTGCCAGCAGTGAAGTCGGGACAGGGAACTATGGCTACACCTTC.

The CDR3 DNA follows: TGTGCCAGCAGCTTAGATCGGGGGACAGGGTCTCTCTCTGGAAACACCATATATTTT. Amino acids: CASSLDRGTGSLSGNTIYF. This chain connects TRBV11-2 to TRBJ1-3, with 9 bases aligning to TRBD1. V shed 0 bases, J shed 0 bases, and the junction held 9 bases outside the gene matches. Per the germline V gene, CDR1 is SGHAT and CDR2 is FQNNGV. CDR3 length: 19 residues.

This clone was seen more than once but under ten times. The chain is built from TRBV5-1 and TRBJ2-1; 7 nucleotides line up with TRBD2. Looked up from germline, CDR1 is SGHRS and CDR2 is YFSETQ. V trimming: 4 bases; J trimming: 5 bases; junction bases outside the gene matches: 9. The CDR3 is 15 residues long. CDR3 DNA: TGCGCCAGCAGCCCTAGCGGAAACGGCCACAATGAGCAGTTCTTC. Translated: CASSPSGNGHNEQFF.

This clone has a single count. This rearrangement joins TRBV27 to TRBJ2-1, with D perhaps TRBD1 or TRBD2 (5 bases each). CDR3 size: 11 residues. Germline CDR1 is MNHEY and CDR2 is SMNVEV (reference sequence). The germline V and J ends were trimmed by 0 bases and 15 bases, with 9 bases remaining between them. CDR3 bases: TGTGCCAGCAGTTTATCCCGGGACCGGTTCTTC. This codes for CASSLSRDRFF.

This sequence joins TRBV7-9 and TRBJ1-1; TRBD1 is a possible D gene (6 bases). Germline V gene sequence: CDR1 SEHNR, CDR2 FQNEAQ (reference sequence). CDR3 size: 16 residues. Trimming left V 5 bases short and J 1 base short, with 17 bases between. DNA for the CDR3: TGTGCCAGCAGCCTTGGGGACAATCCGGGGAACACTGAAGCTTTCTTT. Translating gives CASSLGDNPGNTEAFF.

The J gene is TRBJ2-5, the V gene TRBV29-1; TRBD1 matches 7 bases. This CDR3 contains 14 residues. Trimming took 2 bases from V and 2 from J; bases not matched to a gene: 5. Germline-derived CDR1 and CDR2 are SQVTM and ANQGSEA. In DNA, the CDR3 is TGCAGCGTTGAATCGGGACAGTATCAAGAGACCCAGTACTTC. Encoded protein: CSVESGQYQETQYF.

This CDR3 reads CASSPMLNTEAFF. CDR3 bases: TGTGCCAGCAGCCCAATGTTGAACACTGAAGCTTTCTTT. The chain links TRBV5-4 to TRBJ1-1; D gene ambiguous. V was pared by 4 bases and J by 0 bases, with 7 bases between. Germline loops: CDR1 SGHNT, CDR2 YYREEE (reference sequence). The CDR3 consists of 13 residues.

This chain uses TRBV29-1 with TRBJ2-3, with 7 bases that match TRBD2. Germline CDR1 and CDR2: SQVTM and ANQGSEA. Trimming took 5 bases from V and 3 from J; bases not matched to a gene: 8. The CDR3 runs to 14 residues. The CDR3, as DNA: TGCAGCGTTATTGGGAGGGCCTTTACAGATACGCAGTATTTT. Its translation: CSVIGRAFTDTQYF.

The chain has TRBV11-3 and TRBJ2-7; the match to TRBD1 covers 9 bases. The V and J ends lost 6 bases and 0 bases, in that order; junction bases with no gene match: 9. This CDR3 has 16 amino acids. CDR1 and CDR2 (germline): SGHNT, YENEEA. The CDR3 DNA sequence: TGTGCCAGCAGACGCCGGGACAGGGAAAGCTCCTACGAGCAGTACTTC. Protein product: CASRRRDRESSYEQYF.

The genes are TRBV10-3 and TRBJ2-3; D might be TRBD1 (6 bases). Trimming removed 5 bases at V and 2 bases at J, with 8 bases between. The germline V gene has CDR1 ENHRY and CDR2 SYGVKD. The CDR3 is 13 residues long. The CDR3 DNA reads TGTGCCATCAGTTGGGACACCACAGATACGCAGTATTTT. This codes for CAISWDTTDTQYF.

The V gene is TRBV5-1, the J gene TRBJ2-3; the match to TRBD1 covers 8 bases. Germline V gene lookup returns CDR1 SGHRS and CDR2 YFSETQ. This CDR3 contains 15 residues. The V segment lost 2 bases and the J segment 3 bases; nucleotides outside the gene matches: 5. This chain's CDR3 is CASSLAGGGTDTQYF. Written as DNA, the CDR3 is TGCGCCAGCAGCTTAGCAGGGGGCGGTACAGATACGCAGTATTTT.

V and J are TRBV14 and TRBJ2-5; no reliable D call. V was trimmed by 0 bases and J by 1 base, leaving 15 bases between them. Germline CDR1 SGHDN, CDR2 FVKESK. The CDR3 runs to 17 residues. The CDR3 nucleotides are TGTGCCAGCAGCCAAGAGAGGCCTGTTGTATCCCAAGAGACCCAGTACTTC. Translation: CASSQERPVVSQETQYF.

The rearrangement uses TRBV5-5 and TRBJ1-1; no clear D gene. Germline loops: CDR1 SGHKS, CDR2 YYEKEE (reference sequence). Trimming stripped 0 bases from V and 0 bases from J, with 6 bases between. The CDR3 loop spans 14 amino acids. CDR3 sequence reads: CASSLATLNTEAFF. In DNA, the CDR3 is TGTGCCAGCAGCTTGGCTACTTTGAACACTGAAGCTTTCTTT.